This is a list of T cell receptor beta chains from one sample in a study of cytomegalovirus exposure and HLA in healthy donors. Some clones are missing from TCRdb's copy, which holds only in-frame ones; the method was immunoSEQ multiplex PCR. Of 180,000 or so clones listed, almost 80% are singletons. Source material: PBMCs. These receptors were obtained from a man in his fifties in good health and CMV-seropositive. CDR3s include the opening cysteine and the closing phenylalanine or tryptophan. A D gene is named only where the DNA matches it firmly. Some rows mark clone size as missing; the rest say once, few, many or name a class of expanded clone.

j_call d_call v_call clone_size cdr3_nt cdr3_aa
TRBJ1-1 . TRBV6-1 . TGTGCCAGCAGTGAAAACCGCGTACGTGGGCCGCAAGAAGCTTTCTTT CASSENRVRGPQEAFF
TRBJ1-5 . TRBV4-3 . TGCGCCAGCAGCCAAGATAGGGGAGGAGGTCCTCAGCCCCAGCATTTT CASSQDRGGGPQPQHF
TRBJ2-6 TRBD1 TRBV10-3 . TGTGCCATCAGTAAAGGGGACAGGGGCTCTGGGGCCAACGTCCTGACTTTC CAISKGDRGSGANVLTF
TRBJ1-5 . TRBV6-6 few TGTGCCAGCAGTTCCCCGGGACAATCTCAGCCCCAGCATTTT CASSSPGQSQPQHF
TRBJ2-7 . TRBV15 . TGTGCCACCAGCAGAGGCAGGGCCTCCTACGAGCAGTACTTC CATSRGRASYEQYF
TRBJ2-4 TRBD1 TRBV7-9 once TGTGCCAGCAGCCCAATAGTTTTAGTGGACAGGGGGGGCAAAAACATTCAGTACTTC CASSPIVLVDRGGKNIQYF
TRBJ2-7 . TRBV27 . TGTGCCAGCAGTTTATGGGCAGGGCTAAGCTCCTACGAGCAGTACTTC CASSLWAGLSSYEQYF
TRBJ2-1 TRBD2 TRBV5-6 . TGTGCCAGCAGCTTGTTTCCAGCGGGGGGGCCACACAATGAGCAGTTCTTC CASSLFPAGGPHNEQFF
TRBJ2-3 . TRBV5-6 . TGTGCCAGCAGCGTGGGTCAGCGAAGCACAGATACGCAGTATTTT CASSVGQRSTDTQYF
TRBJ2-7 TRBD2 TRBV15 . TGTGCCACCAGCAGACTAGCGGGGGGTGTAGACTACGAGCAGTACTTC CATSRLAGGVDYEQYF
TRBJ2-1 TRBD2 TRBV2 . TGTGCCAGCAGTCTAGCGGGGGGGCAGTATGAGCAGTTCTTC CASSLAGGQYEQFF
TRBJ1-1 . TRBV6-1 . TGTGCCAGCACCAATACCAGGGTCACTGAAGCTTTCTTT CASTNTRVTEAFF
TRBJ1-4 . TRBV30 . TGTGCCTGGAGGTCAAAGACAGGAACGGGTGAAAAACTGTTTTTT CAWRSKTGTGEKLFF
TRBJ1-1 . TRBV20-1 . TGCAGTCTTATGGGCTTTGAAGCTTTCTTT CSLMGFEAFF
TRBJ2-5 . TRBV4-3 . TGCGCCAGCAGCCAAAACGACCTGATAGGGGCCCAAGAGACCCAGTACTTC CASSQNDLIGAQETQYF
TRBJ2-5 TRBD2 TRBV7-2 . TGTGCCAGCAGCCCAGCTAGCGGGGTGCTCCCCGGGGAGACCCAGTACTTC CASSPASGVLPGETQYF
TRBJ1-4 . TRBV6-5 . TGTGCCAGCAGGGGGGCCGGACACAGTAATGAAAAACTGTTTTTT CASRGAGHSNEKLFF
TRBJ2-2 TRBD1 TRBV7-9 . TGTTCCAGCAGCACAAGCCTTCGACAGGGTAACACCGGGGAGCTGTTTTTT CSSSTSLRQGNTGELFF
TRBJ2-1 TRBD1 TRBV6-1 . TGTGCCAGCCGAGGACAGGGTTTATATGAGCAGTTCTTC CASRGQGLYEQFF
TRBJ1-2 TRBD1 TRBV5-4 . TGTGCCAGCAGCCGAGACCAGGGGGCCGGCTATGGCTACACCTTC CASSRDQGAGYGYTF
TRBJ1-5 . TRBV15 . TGTGCCACCAGCAGATTACAGATGCCCCAGCATTTT CATSRLQMPQHF
TRBJ1-5 TRBD1 TRBV23-1 . TGCGCCAGCAGTCAATCGTCGCAGGGGGCCGTGAGCAATCAGCCCCAGCATTTT CASSQSSQGAVSNQPQHF
TRBJ2-5 TRBD2 TRBV2 . TGTGCCAGCAGTGAGGGCTGGGAGACTAGCGGGGGGGCTGGGGAGACCCAGTACTTC CASSEGWETSGGAGETQYF
TRBJ2-3 . TRBV29-1 few TGCAGCGTTGAAGATCGCAGGCGCAACACAGATACGCAGTATTTT CSVEDRRRNTDTQYF
TRBJ2-5 . TRBV5-6 . TGTGCCAGCAGCTTGGCTGGCAGTTTGCAAGAGACCCAGTACTTC CASSLAGSLQETQYF
TRBJ2-1 TRBD2 TRBV25-1 . TGTGCCAGCAGCGCGGGGGGACCGGGGTATTACAATGAGCAGTTCTTC CASSAGGPGYYNEQFF